This passage covers 26 T cell receptor beta chains from one sample sequenced in a study of radiotherapy plus CTLA-4 blockade in lung cancer. The repertoire was sequenced with immunoSEQ multiplex PCR; TCRdb's copy has only in-frame clones and lacks some. Altogether about 62,000 clones are present, 76% being singletons, with the ten largest covering about 3%. The sequences come from peripheral blood, collected from a patient treated with radiotherapy plus ipilimumab. Receptors were obtained from a human donor with non-small cell lung cancer who had a complete response to radiotherapy plus ipilimumab.

For this clone: This likely comes from a read error, as the CDR3 has no conserved phenylalanine or tryptophan at its end. The chain uses TRBV7-9 and TRBJ2-7; D is perhaps TRBD2 (5 bases). V was trimmed by 5 bases and J by 4 bases, leaving 9 bases between them. Germline lookup yields CDR1 SEHNR and CDR2 FQNEAQ (reference sequence). The CDR3 totals 12 residues. CDR3 sequence reads: CASSLLGYEQYL. The CDR3 DNA is TGTGCCAGCAGCCTACTAGGATACGAGCAGTACCTC.

This chain uses TRBV2 with TRBJ2-3, with TRBD2 matching 7 bases. The CDR3 contains 16 residues. Germline V lookup: CDR1 SNHLY, CDR2 FYNNEI. V was clipped by 1 base and J by 2 bases; unmatched bases: 6. Written as DNA, the CDR3 is TGTGCCAGCAGTGAAGGTCTAGCGGAGATCACAGATACGCAGTATTTT. This gives the protein CASSEGLAEITDTQYF.

The chain links TRBV6-1 to TRBJ1-2, with D uncertain. The CDR3 is 16 amino acids. The germline V gene has CDR1 MNHNS and CDR2 SASEGT. V was shortened by 1 base and J by 5 bases, with 17 bases between the two germline ends. CDR3 DNA sequence: TGTGCCAGCAGTGAAGTTAGGTTCGGCGGCCGATATGGCTACACCTTC. Encoded protein: CASSEVRFGGRYGYTF.

This clone was seen a few times. This chain links TRBV25-1 with TRBJ2-5; D not certain. The DNA end lines up better with TRBJ2-7; the J call may be wrong. This CDR3 is 11 amino acids long. CDR1 MGHDK and CDR2 SYGVNS come from the germline V gene. The CDR3 DNA is TGTGCCAGCAGTAATTTACGCGAGCAGTACTTC. Translation: CASSNLREQYF.

This clone showed up just a few times. J is TRBJ2-3 and V is TRBV10-3; 12 bases map to TRBD2. CDR3 length: 15 amino acids. The ends lost 5 bases at V and 4 bases at J; junction bases unmatched: 4. Germline CDR1 reads ENHRY; CDR2 reads SYGVKD. CDR3 in amino acids: CAISILAGGADTQYF. The CDR3 DNA is TGTGCCATCAGTATACTAGCGGGGGGTGCAGATACGCAGTATTTT.

The V and J genes are TRBV7-2 and TRBJ2-2, with 15 bases that match TRBD2. This CDR3 spans 17 amino acids. The germline gives CDR1 SGHTA, CDR2 FQGNSA. V lost 5 bases, J lost 5 bases, and 6 bases stayed unmatched. In nucleotides, the CDR3 is TGTGCCAGCAGCCCCGGGACTAGCGGGGGGCAGACCGGGGAGCTGTTTTTT. This gives the protein CASSPGTSGGQTGELFF.

The chain recombines TRBV19 with TRBJ2-7; 9 bases are a match to TRBD1. CDR1 is LNHDA and CDR2 is SQIVND in the germline V gene (reference sequence). After removal of 5 bases from V and 0 bases from J, the junction contained 5 bases not matched to a gene. CDR3 length equals 15 residues. This CDR3 is CASSGGTGSSYEQYF. For the CDR3, the DNA is TGTGCCAGTAGTGGTGGGACAGGGAGCTCCTACGAGCAGTACTTC.

Remarks on this clone: A read error may account for a junction end that differs from germline. The rearrangement joins TRBV10-3 to TRBJ1-1; D ambiguous. The CDR3 extends over 12 amino acids. In germline, CDR1 is ENHRY, CDR2 SYGVKD. CDR3 sequence reads: CASSYDYTEAFF. DNA of the CDR3: TGTGCCAGCAGTTACGACTACACTGAAGCTTTCTTT.

The chain carries TRBV7-2 and TRBJ2-7; 11 nucleotides agree with TRBD1. After removal of 0 bases from V and 3 bases from J, the junction contained 7 bases not matched to a gene. This CDR3 is 17 amino acids long. Germline V gene sequence: CDR1 SGHTA, CDR2 FQGNSA. The chain's CDR3 is CASSLALWGQGDYEQYF. CDR3 sequence (DNA): TGTGCCAGCAGCTTAGCGCTATGGGGACAGGGGGACTACGAGCAGTACTTC.

The chain recombines TRBV6-5 with TRBJ2-7; a weak D match, TRBD1 (6 bases). Germline assignment: CDR1 MNHEY and CDR2 SVGAGI. Trimming removed 4 bases from V and 3 bases from J, with 10 bases in between. This CDR3 is built from 13 residues. CDR3 loop: CASSLDRNYEQYF. The CDR3 DNA reads TGTGCCAGCAGTTTAGACAGGAACTACGAGCAGTACTTC.

V is TRBV11-3 and J is TRBJ2-2; 9 nucleotides match TRBD1. CDR1 is SGHNT, CDR2 YENEEA, per germline. V lost 3 bases to trimming and J lost 2 bases; unmatched junction nucleotides: 4. This CDR3 contains 16 residues. The DNA of the CDR3 is TGTGCCAGCAGCTTGGGACAGGGAGCTAACACCGGGGAGCTGTTTTTT. Protein sequence: CASSLGQGANTGELFF.

On this clone itself: This same CDR3 is encoded by further DNA sequences in the sample. The chain links TRBV27 to TRBJ1-6; weak D call: TRBD1 (6 bases). The germline gives CDR1 MNHEY, CDR2 SMNVEV (reference sequence). The CDR3 has 15 amino acids. V lost 1 base and J 7 bases, leaving 11 bases between the germline ends. CDR3 residues: CASSLLQGRNSPLHF. Here the CDR3 DNA reads TGTGCCAGCAGTTTATTACAGGGTCGGAATTCACCCCTCCACTTT.

The gene calls are TRBV6-6 and TRBJ2-5; TRBD1 matches at 9 bases. With the DNA end fitting TRBJ2-7 better, the J assignment may be wrong. Germline loops: CDR1 MNHNY, CDR2 SVGAGI (reference sequence). The CDR3 runs to 15 residues. The CDR3: CASRGPDRGSYEQYF. The CDR3 DNA follows: TGTGCCAGCAGGGGGCCGGACAGGGGCTCCTACGAGCAGTACTTC.

This chain uses TRBV25-1 with TRBJ1-2; perhaps TRBD1 as D (5 bases). The germline CDR1 and CDR2 sequences are MGHDK and SYGVNS. The CDR3 contains 13 residues. Trimming removed 8 bases from V and 2 bases from J, with 12 bases in between. The CDR3 nucleotides are TGTGCCAGCCGCACGGGGGAAAACTATGGCTACACCTTC. Protein sequence: CASRTGENYGYTF.

This chain connects TRBV28 to TRBJ1-2; D is possibly TRBD1 (5 bases). Between the trimmed V and J ends, which lost 2 bases and 2 bases, there was a span of 12 bases. The length of the CDR3 is 15 residues. Germline CDR1 MDHEN, CDR2 SYDVKM. The CDR3 sequence is CASSLVGVENYGYTF. Here the CDR3 DNA reads TGTGCCAGCAGTTTAGTAGGGGTTGAAAACTATGGCTACACCTTC.

This chain connects TRBV27 to TRBJ1-2; the D is unclear. Germline V lookup: CDR1 MNHEY, CDR2 SMNVEV (reference sequence). This CDR3 spans 10 amino acids. The ends were cut back, 8 bases at V and 4 bases at J, with 5 bases in the middle. The CDR3 protein is CASVSYGYTF. The CDR3 bases are TGTGCCAGCGTCAGCTATGGCTACACCTTC.

This chain's CDR3 is CASSTQGANTEAFF. The CDR3 DNA sequence: TGTGCCAGCAGTACACAGGGTGCGAACACTGAAGCTTTCTTT. This rearrangement joins TRBV6-1 to TRBJ1-1; TRBD1 is a possible D gene (6 bases). The CDR3 loop spans 14 amino acids. The germline V gene encodes CDR1 MNHNS and CDR2 SASEGT. Trimming took off 5 bases at V and 1 base at J, with 11 bases between the two ends.

This chain connects TRBV29-1 to TRBJ1-2; D remains unclear. Germline CDR1 reads SQVTM; CDR2 reads ANQGSEA. V was pared by 4 bases and J by 5 bases, with 20 bases between. This CDR3 spans 15 amino acids. The CDR3 region is CSVGWPGASDYGYTF. The CDR3 coding sequence is TGCAGCGTTGGATGGCCGGGAGCCTCGGATTATGGCTACACCTTC.

There are a few counts of this clone. The chain has TRBV4-3 and TRBJ1-2; 7 positions match TRBD1. Germline V gene data show CDR1 as LGHNA and CDR2 as YSLEER. After removal of 2 bases from V and 4 bases from J, the junction contained 10 bases not matched to a gene. The CDR3 sequence is 16 residues long. The CDR3 loop reads CASSQSHRGSFYGYTF. CDR3 bases: TGCGCCAGCAGCCAATCCCACAGGGGCTCTTTCTATGGCTACACCTTC.

The chain recombines TRBV11-2 with TRBJ2-1; the D gene is possibly TRBD2 (5 bases). Trimming stripped 0 bases from V and 14 bases from J, with 11 bases between. Looked up from germline, CDR1 is SGHAT and CDR2 is FQNNGV. The CDR3 totals 12 residues. CDR3: CASSLDRPEEFF. The CDR3 DNA sequence: TGTGCCAGCAGCTTAGACCGACCGGAGGAGTTCTTC.

CDR3 nucleotides: TGTGCCAGCCACGGGACTAGCGGGATAAGTCAGCAGTTCTTC. Protein: CASHGTSGISQQFF. The chain recombines TRBV28 with TRBJ2-1; 13 bases align to TRBD2. The germline V gene has CDR1 MDHEN and CDR2 SYDVKM. The V and J ends lost 8 bases and 11 bases, in that order; junction bases with no gene match: 9. This CDR3 region has 14 residues. Using reference TRBV28 and TRBJ2-1 for the parts outside the CDR3, the full variable domain is DVKVTQSSRYLVKRTGEKVFLECVQDMDHENMFWYRQDPGLGLRLIYFSYDVKMKEKGDIPEGYSVSREKKERFSLILESASTNQTSMYLCASHGTSGISQQFFGPGTRLTVL.

This clone was detected only a few times. V gene TRBV6-5 combines with J gene TRBJ2-7; D uncertain. Germline V gene data show CDR1 as MNHEY and CDR2 as SVGAGI. Trimming stripped 6 bases from V and 7 bases from J, with 19 bases between. This CDR3 comprises 14 residues. CDR3 region: CASSLTRNSLEQYF. The CDR3 DNA sequence: TGTGCCAGCAGCCTTACTCGGAACAGCCTTGAGCAGTACTTC.

V usage is TRBV9 and J usage is TRBJ1-4; D perhaps matches TRBD1 (6 bases). CDR1 and CDR2 (germline): SGDLS, YYNGEE. The CDR3 sequence is 15 residues long. Between the trimmed V and J ends, which lost 0 bases and 8 bases, there was a span of 14 bases. The CDR3 nucleotides read TGTGCCAGCAGCGTAGATCCGACAGGTTGGGAAAAACTGTTTTTT. This codes for CASSVDPTGWEKLFF.

This clone was seen a handful of times. The chain uses TRBV18 and TRBJ2-7; 7 bases line up with TRBD2. V lost 6 bases and J lost 6; bases outside the gene matches: 5. This CDR3 is 12 amino acids long. Germline V gene sequence: CDR1 KGHSH, CDR2 LQKENI. The chain's CDR3 is CASSTSSGEQYF. The CDR3 DNA reads TGTGCCAGCTCTACCTCTAGCGGCGAGCAGTACTTC.

The CDR3 nucleotides read TGTGCCTGGAGTGAGGGGGGGCTCAATTCACCCCTCCACTTT. Encoded protein: CAWSEGGLNSPLHF. The chain links TRBV30 to TRBJ1-6; TRBD1 is a possible D gene (6 bases). CDR1 and CDR2 from the germline V gene are GTSNPN and SVGIG (reference sequence). V gave up 1 base and J gave up 7 bases, with 11 bases separating them. There are 14 residues in the CDR3.

J is TRBJ1-4 and V is TRBV11-2; D might be TRBD1 (5 bases). With 2 bases removed from V and 12 bases from J, the gap between germline ends came to 13 bases. From germline, CDR1 is SGHAT and CDR2 FQNNGV. The CDR3 is 13 residues long. The CDR3 reads CASSLQGSTELFF. CDR3 DNA sequence: TGTGCCAGCAGCTTACAAGGGTCGACAGAACTGTTTTTT.